This T cell receptor (beta chain) was identified during a study of read filtering for tumor transcriptome and immune sequencing. V was pared by 4 bases and J by 1 base, with 10 bases between. The CDR3 contains 14 residues. The germline CDR1 and CDR2 sequences are LGHDT and YNNKEL (reference sequence). Molecular barcoded adaptors covering alpha/delta and beta/gamma chains were used on roughly 400 ng RNA. TCRdb re-called the reads through MiXCR, storing one row per CDR3 protein. The sample includes 60,000 or so distinct CDR3 sequences, less than 20% seen only once; the top ten take 11%. The source is a donor at least 40 years old with multiple myeloma. Input material: a population of CD138-negative cells sorted from bone marrow. This chain joins TRBV3-1 and TRBJ2-5; D not resolved. In nucleotides, the CDR3 is TGTGCCAGCAGCCGTACAGTCGCCCAAGAGACCCAGTACTTC. Its protein is CASSRTVAQETQYF.